This entry is about one TCR beta chain. This receptor's antigen is unknown. No much larger clonotype is one base removed from it; base qualities were not supplied. CDR3 length: 14 amino acids, cysteine to phenylalanine. CDR3 DNA is the only sequence kept; it has 42 bases, read in frame from the first base. The germline ends are 6 bases apart after V is trimmed by 1 base and J by 4 bases. Sequences SGHRS (CDR1) and YFSETQ (CDR2) are obtained from the germline V gene. The source of the sample is a study of control samples from healthy donors and cancer patients (dated by TCRdb to 2018 to 2021). The receptor library was made with the immunoSEQ multiplex PCR assay. Held by TCRdb, this immuneACCESS table contains in-frame sequences only and omits some clones. Under half of the omission traces to an unresolved V gene where checked; the cause of the rest is unknown. Recorded for this sample are 260,000 or so clones; over 75% of them occurred a single time. The ten top clones hold about 14% of the sample.

Here the chain combines TRBV5-1 and TRBJ1-6; the D segment cannot be called with confidence. The TCR was taken from a woman aged 60-70 years with lung cancer. Sample: PBMCs. The DNA sequence follows: TGCGCCAGCAGCTTGAACGGATATAATTCACCCCTCCACTTT. This yields the protein CASSLNGYNSPLHF.